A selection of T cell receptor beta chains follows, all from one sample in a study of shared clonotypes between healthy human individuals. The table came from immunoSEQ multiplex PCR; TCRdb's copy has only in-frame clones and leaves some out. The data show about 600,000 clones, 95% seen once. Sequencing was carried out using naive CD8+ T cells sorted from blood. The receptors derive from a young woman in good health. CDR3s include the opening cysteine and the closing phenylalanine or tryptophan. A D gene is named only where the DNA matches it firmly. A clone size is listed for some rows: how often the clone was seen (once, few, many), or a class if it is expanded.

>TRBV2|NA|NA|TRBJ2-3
TGTGCCAGCAGTGATTGGGACCCAACCGCCACAGATACGCAGTATTTT
CASSDWDPTATDTQYF
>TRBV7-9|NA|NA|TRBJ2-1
TGTGCCAGCATGTCCTCCTACAATGAGCAGTTCTTC
CASMSSYNEQFF
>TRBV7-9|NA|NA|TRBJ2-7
TGTGCCAGCAGCTCGGGATTTACCTACGAGCAGTACTTC
CASSSGFTYEQYF
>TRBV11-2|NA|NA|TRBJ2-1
TGTGCCAGCAGCTCGTCGGACCTCAATGAGCAGTTCTTC
CASSSSDLNEQFF
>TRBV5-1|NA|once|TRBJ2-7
TGCGCCAGCAATGACGAGCCTTCCTACGAGCAGTACTTC
CASNDEPSYEQYF
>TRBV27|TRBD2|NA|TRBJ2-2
TGTGCCAGCAGTAGGGGGACTAGCATCGGGGAGCTGTTTTTT
CASSRGTSIGELFF
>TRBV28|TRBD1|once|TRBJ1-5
TGTGCCAGCAGTTTCGTCGGGACAGGGGGCTTAGATCAGCCCCAGCATTTT
CASSFVGTGGLDQPQHF
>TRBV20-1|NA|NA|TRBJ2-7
TGCAGTGCGGCGGACTCCTACGAGCAGTACTTC
CSAADSYEQYF
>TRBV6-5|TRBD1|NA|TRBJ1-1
TGTGCCACCCAACGGGGGACAGTTACTGCGACTGAAGCTTTCTTT
CATQRGTVTATEAFF
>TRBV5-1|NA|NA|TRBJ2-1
TGCGCCAGCAGCTTCACGGGAGACAATGAGCAGTTCTTC
CASSFTGDNEQFF
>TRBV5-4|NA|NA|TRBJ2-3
TGTGCCAGCGGGGACCCCGGGGATACGCAGTATTTT
CASGDPGDTQYF
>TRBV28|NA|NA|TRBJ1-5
TGTGCCAGCAGTTTACAAGGTTCGCGCAATCAGCCCCAGCATTTT
CASSLQGSRNQPQHF
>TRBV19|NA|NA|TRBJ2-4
TGTGCCAGTAGTATAAGTGAAGAGGAGGTACGGAACATTCAGTACTTC
CASSISEEEVRNIQYF
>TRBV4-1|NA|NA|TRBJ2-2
TGCGCCAGCAGCCAAGATACTACTGACGGGGAGCTGTTTTTT
CASSQDTTDGELFF
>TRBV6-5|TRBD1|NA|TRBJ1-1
TGTGCCAGCATAGCAGGGGGCGCAGCTTTCTTT
CASIAGGAAFF
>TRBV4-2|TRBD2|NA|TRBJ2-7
TGTGCCAGCAGCCAAGAAGATGGGGGGACTACCCCCTACGAGCAGTACTTC
CASSQEDGGTTPYEQYF
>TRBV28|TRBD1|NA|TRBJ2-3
TGTGCCAGCAGTTTTGAGGACAGGGAAGGGTCTAATAGGGGCCTGAATACGCAGTATTTT
CASSFEDREGSNRGLNTQYF
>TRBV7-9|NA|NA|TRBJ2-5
TGTGCCAGCACCTCGAAAGAGACCCAGTACTTC
CASTSKETQYF
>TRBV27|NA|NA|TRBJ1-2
TGTACCAGCAGTTCGGACGGAGTCTATGGCTACACCTTC
CTSSSDGVYGYTF
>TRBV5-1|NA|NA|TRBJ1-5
TGCGCCAGCAGACTTGGGGGCGCGGACAATCAGCCCCAGCATTTT
CASRLGGADNQPQHF
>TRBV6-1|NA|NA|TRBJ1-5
TGTGCCACCACCGGGGGTTCTCAGCCCCAGCATTTT
CATTGGSQPQHF
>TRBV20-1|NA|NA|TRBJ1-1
TGCAGTGCGCGAAGCGGTGGCGAAGCTTTCTTT
CSARSGGEAFF
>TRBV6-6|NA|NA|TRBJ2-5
TGTGCCAGCAGTTACGAGCGGAACCAAGAGACCCAGTACTTC
CASSYERNQETQYF
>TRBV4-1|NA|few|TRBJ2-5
TGCGCCAGCAGCCAAGCCCCGGGACTCCAAGAGACCCAGTACTTC
CASSQAPGLQETQYF
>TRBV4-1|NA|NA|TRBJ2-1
TGCGCCAGCAGCCAATCGTCTGGCAATGAGCAGTTCTTC
CASSQSSGNEQFF
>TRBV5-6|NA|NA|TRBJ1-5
TGTGCCAGCAGCACCCTTAATAATCAGCCCCAGCATTTT
CASSTLNNQPQHF
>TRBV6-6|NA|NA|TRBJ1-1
TGTGCCAGCAGTCCCGAGACAGTGGGGGTCACTGAAGCTTTCTTT
CASSPETVGVTEAFF
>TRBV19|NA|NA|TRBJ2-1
TGTGCCAGTAGCCAGGGATTAGCGTCCTACAATGAGCAGTTCTTC
CASSQGLASYNEQFF